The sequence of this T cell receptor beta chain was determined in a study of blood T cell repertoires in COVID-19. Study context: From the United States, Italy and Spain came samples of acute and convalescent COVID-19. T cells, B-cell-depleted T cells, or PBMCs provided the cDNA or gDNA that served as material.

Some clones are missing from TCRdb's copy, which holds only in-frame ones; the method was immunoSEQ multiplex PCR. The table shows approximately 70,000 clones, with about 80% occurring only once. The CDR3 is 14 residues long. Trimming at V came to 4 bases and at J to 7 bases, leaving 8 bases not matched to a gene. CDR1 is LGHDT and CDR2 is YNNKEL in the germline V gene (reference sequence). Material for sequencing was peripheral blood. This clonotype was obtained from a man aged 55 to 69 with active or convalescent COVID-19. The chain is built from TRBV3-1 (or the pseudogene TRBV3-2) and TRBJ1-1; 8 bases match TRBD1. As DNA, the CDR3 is TGTGCCAGCAGCCCGCGTACAGGGGGAGATGAAGCTTTCTTT. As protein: CASSPRTGGDEAFF.